Presented here are 8 T cell receptor beta chains from one specimen sequenced in a study of prognosis after radiotherapy for stage I lung cancer. Amplification of the TCR beta CDR3 (from genomic DNA) was done by two-round multiplex PCR. Amplification in first-round PCR relied on primers specific to each TRBV and TRBJ gene. TCRdb re-derived calls from the multiplex PCR reads in MiXCR, one entry per CDR3 protein. The table has 15,000 to 20,000 distinct CDR3 sequences, 40% to 55% seen once; the top ten hold 30% to 35%. Sequenced here: PBMCs, sampled before or after stereotactic body radiation therapy (not recorded which). Source of these receptors: a donor over 45 with non-small cell lung cancer.

This chain joins TRBV7-9 and TRBJ1-3, with D unclear. Trimming took 4 bases from V and 0 from J, leaving 13 bases between them. CDR1 and CDR2 (germline): SEHNR, FQNEAQ (reference sequence). CDR3 length equals 16 residues. In DNA, the CDR3 is TGTGCCAGCAGCTCACCTTATGAGAGCTCTGGAAACACCATATATTTT. Translating gives CASSSPYESSGNTIYF.

The rearrangement uses TRBV20-1 and TRBJ1-2, with D unresolved. V shed 1 base and J shed 8 bases, with 17 bases lying between them. The V gene's germline CDR1 is DFQATT and CDR2 SNEGSKA (reference sequence). This CDR3 has 14 amino acids. In nucleotides, the CDR3 is TGCAGTGCTAGAGGAATCATATGCCCGGGAGGCTACACCTTC. Translating gives CSARGIICPGGYTF.

J is TRBJ2-1 and V is TRBV7-2; unclear D gene. The CDR3 totals 11 residues. Germline lookup yields CDR1 SGHTA and CDR2 FQGNSA. V lost 6 bases and J 7 bases, leaving 7 bases between the germline ends. This chain's CDR3 is CASRLTNEQFF. The DNA of the CDR3 is TGTGCCAGCAGGTTAACGAATGAGCAGTTCTTC.

In its sample, this clonotype was seen many times. This chain uses TRBV20-1 with TRBJ2-3; no clear D gene. V was cut by 2 bases and J by 0 bases, with 6 bases left in between. The CDR3 contains 13 residues. Germline V CDR1 and CDR2: DFQATT, SNEGSKA (reference sequence). CDR3 region: CSARYSSTDTQYF. CDR3 DNA sequence: TGCAGTGCTAGATACTCAAGCACAGATACGCAGTATTTT.

The V and J genes are TRBV29-1 and TRBJ2-7; 7 nucleotides match TRBD1. CDR3 length equals 12 residues. V was clipped by 6 bases and J by 6 bases; unmatched bases: 8. Germline V CDR1 and CDR2: SQVTM, ANQGSEA. CDR3 DNA: TGCAGCGTGTCCGGGACAGTCACCGAGCAGTACTTC. Amino acid sequence: CSVSGTVTEQYF.

The chain combines TRBV27 with TRBJ2-7; D is uncertain. The CDR3 runs 15 residues. Trimming left V 4 bases short and J 5 bases short, with 18 bases between. Germline V gives CDR1 MNHEY, CDR2 SMNVEV (reference sequence). The CDR3 DNA reads TGTGCCAGCAGTTCCCCAGTGGGTTGGGTGAACGAGCAGTACTTC. This gives the protein CASSSPVGWVNEQYF.

This clonotype came up many times. V usage is TRBV7-9 and J usage is TRBJ1-5, with a possible D match to TRBD1 (5 bases). The CDR3 contains 15 residues. The ends were cut back, 1 base at V and 4 bases at J, with 11 bases in the middle. From germline, CDR1 is SEHNR and CDR2 FQNEAQ (reference sequence). CDR3 DNA: TGTGCCAGCAGCTTAGTCGGTGCAGGGAATCAGCCCCAGCATTTT. This translates into CASSLVGAGNQPQHF. The variable domain in full, completed from reference TRBV7-9 and TRBJ1-5, reads DTGVSQNPRHKITKRGQNVTFRCDPISEHNRLYWYRQTLGQGPEFLTYFQNEAQLEKSRLLSDRFSAERPKGSFSTLEIQRTEQGDSAMYLCASSLVGAGNQPQHFGDGTRLSIL.

This clonotype was seen once. A far larger clone is off by one base, so a read error is likely. The J gene is TRBJ2-7, the V gene TRBV6-4; 8 nucleotides align to TRBD2. V trimming: 5 bases; J trimming: 2 bases; junction bases outside the gene matches: 20. Germline lookup yields CDR1 MRHNA and CDR2 SNTAGT. The length of the CDR3 is 19 residues. Here the CDR3 DNA reads TGTGCCAGCAGTTACCAGTCAGGAATAGCGGGAAGGAAAACCTACGAGCAGTACTTC. Translated, it gives CASSYQSGIAGRKTYEQYF.